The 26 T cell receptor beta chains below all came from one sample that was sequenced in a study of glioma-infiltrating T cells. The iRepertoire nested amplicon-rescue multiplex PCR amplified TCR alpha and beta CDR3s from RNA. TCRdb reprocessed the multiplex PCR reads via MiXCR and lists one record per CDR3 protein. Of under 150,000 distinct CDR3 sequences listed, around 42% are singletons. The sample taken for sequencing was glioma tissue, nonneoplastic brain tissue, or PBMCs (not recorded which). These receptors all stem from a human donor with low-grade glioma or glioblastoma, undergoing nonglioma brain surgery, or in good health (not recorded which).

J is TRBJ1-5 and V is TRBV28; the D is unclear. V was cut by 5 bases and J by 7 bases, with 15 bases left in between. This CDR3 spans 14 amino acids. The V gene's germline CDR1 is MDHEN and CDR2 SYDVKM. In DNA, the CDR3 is TGTGCCAGCAGTCCCCCCAGGAAACAGCAGCCCCAGCATTTT. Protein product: CASSPPRKQQPQHF.

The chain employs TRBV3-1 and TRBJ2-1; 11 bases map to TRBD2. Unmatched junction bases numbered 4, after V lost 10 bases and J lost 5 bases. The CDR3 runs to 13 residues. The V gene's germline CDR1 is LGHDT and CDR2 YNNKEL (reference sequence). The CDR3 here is CATGTSGNNEQFF. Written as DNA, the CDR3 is TGTGCCACCGGGACTAGCGGTAACAATGAGCAGTTCTTC.

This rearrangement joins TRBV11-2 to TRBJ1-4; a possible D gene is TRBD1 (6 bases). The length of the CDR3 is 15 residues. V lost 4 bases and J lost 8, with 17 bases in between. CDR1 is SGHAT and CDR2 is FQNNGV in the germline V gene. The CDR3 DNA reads TGTGCCAGCAGCTCGAAGGGGGGGTACCTCGAAAAACTGTTTTTT. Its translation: CASSSKGGYLEKLFF.

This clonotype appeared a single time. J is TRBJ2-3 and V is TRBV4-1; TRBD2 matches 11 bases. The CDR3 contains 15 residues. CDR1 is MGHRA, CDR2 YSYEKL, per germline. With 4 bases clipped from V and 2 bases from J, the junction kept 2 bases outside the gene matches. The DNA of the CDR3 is TGCGCCAGCAGCCGTAGCGGGGGGGACACAGATACGCAGTATTTT. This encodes CASSRSGGDTDTQYF.

The CDR3 reads CSARTGGSSGYEQYF. Here the CDR3 DNA reads TGCAGTGCTAGGACAGGGGGATCTAGCGGCTACGAGCAGTACTTC. The J gene is TRBJ2-7, the V gene TRBV20-1; the match to TRBD1 covers 9 bases. Germline V gene data show CDR1 as DFQATT and CDR2 as SNEGSKA (reference sequence). This CDR3 is built from 15 residues. V dropped 3 bases and J dropped 3; count of bases not matched to a gene: 9.

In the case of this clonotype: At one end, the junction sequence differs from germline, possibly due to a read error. CDR3 sequence (DNA): TGTGCCAGCAGGGGATTTCTCACAGGTACGCAGTATTTT. It specifies CASRGFLTGTQYF. The rearrangement uses TRBV6-2 or TRBV6-3 and TRBJ2-3; possibly TRBD1 for D (5 bases). The CDR3 is 13 amino acids. Germline V gene sequence: CDR1 MNHEY, CDR2 SVGEGT.

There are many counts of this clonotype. Here the CDR3 reads CASSFSDTQYF. The CDR3 region has the DNA TGTGCCAGCAGTTTCTCAGATACGCAGTATTTT. The chain recombines TRBV12-3 or TRBV12-4 with TRBJ2-3, with D unresolved. The CDR3 is 11 amino acids. Trimming cost V 3 bases and J 4 bases, with 2 bases left between them.

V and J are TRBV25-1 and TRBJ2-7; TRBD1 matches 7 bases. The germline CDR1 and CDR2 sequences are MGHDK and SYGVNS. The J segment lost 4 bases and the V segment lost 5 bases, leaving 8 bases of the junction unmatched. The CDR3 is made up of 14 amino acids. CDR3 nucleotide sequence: TGTGCCAGCAGTTACACGGGACAGTTTTACGAGCAGTACTTC. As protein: CASSYTGQFYEQYF.

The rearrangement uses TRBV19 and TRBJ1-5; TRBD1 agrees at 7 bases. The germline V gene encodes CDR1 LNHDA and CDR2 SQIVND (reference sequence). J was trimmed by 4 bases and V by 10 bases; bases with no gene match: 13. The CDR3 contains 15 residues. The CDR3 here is CATAVQGNLNQPQHF. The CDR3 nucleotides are TGTGCCACCGCTGTACAGGGGAACCTAAATCAGCCCCAGCATTTT.

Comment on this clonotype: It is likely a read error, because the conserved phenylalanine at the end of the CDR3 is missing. This CDR3 reads CASSSTPQRAEAFL. CDR3 DNA: TGTGCCAGCAGTTCGACGCCTCAGAGGGCTGAAGCTTTCCTT. The chain uses TRBV6-1 and TRBJ1-1, with unresolved D. CDR3 length: 14 residues. V shed 5 bases and J shed 6 bases, with 16 bases lying between them. CDR1 MNHNS and CDR2 SASEGT come from the germline V gene.

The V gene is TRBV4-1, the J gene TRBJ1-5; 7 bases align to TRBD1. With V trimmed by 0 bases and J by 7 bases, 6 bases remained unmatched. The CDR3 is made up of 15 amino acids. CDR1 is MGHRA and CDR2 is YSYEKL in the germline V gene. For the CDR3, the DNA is TGCGCCAGCAGCCAAGAAGTGACAGGGACCCAGCCCCAGCATTTT. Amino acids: CASSQEVTGTQPQHF.

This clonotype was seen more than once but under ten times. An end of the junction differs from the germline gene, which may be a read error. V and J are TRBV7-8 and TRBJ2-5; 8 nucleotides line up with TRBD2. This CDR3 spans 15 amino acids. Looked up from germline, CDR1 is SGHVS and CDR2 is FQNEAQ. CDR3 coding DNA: TGTGCCAGCAGCGTAGCGGGGAGCCCCCAAGAGACCCAGTACTTC. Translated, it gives CASSVAGSPQETQYF.

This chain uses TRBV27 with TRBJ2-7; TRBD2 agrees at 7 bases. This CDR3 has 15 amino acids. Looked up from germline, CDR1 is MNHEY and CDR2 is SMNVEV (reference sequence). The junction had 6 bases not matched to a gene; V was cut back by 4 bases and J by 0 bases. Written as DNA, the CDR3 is TGTGCCAGCAGTTCTGCGGGGGAAGTCTCCTACGAGCAGTACTTC. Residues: CASSSAGEVSYEQYF.

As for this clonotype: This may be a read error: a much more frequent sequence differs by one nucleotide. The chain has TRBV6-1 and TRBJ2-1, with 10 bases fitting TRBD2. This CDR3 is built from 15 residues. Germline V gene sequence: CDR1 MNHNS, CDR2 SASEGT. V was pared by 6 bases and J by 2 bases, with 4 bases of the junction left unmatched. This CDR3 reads CASRKLAGTYNEQFF. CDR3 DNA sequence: TGTGCCAGCAGAAAACTAGCGGGGACCTACAATGAGCAGTTCTTC.

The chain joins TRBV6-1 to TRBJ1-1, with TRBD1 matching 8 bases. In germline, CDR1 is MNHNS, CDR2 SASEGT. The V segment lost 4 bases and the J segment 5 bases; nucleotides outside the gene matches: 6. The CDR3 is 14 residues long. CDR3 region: CASSVDRGETEAFF. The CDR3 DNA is TGTGCCAGCAGTGTCGACAGGGGAGAAACTGAAGCTTTCTTT.

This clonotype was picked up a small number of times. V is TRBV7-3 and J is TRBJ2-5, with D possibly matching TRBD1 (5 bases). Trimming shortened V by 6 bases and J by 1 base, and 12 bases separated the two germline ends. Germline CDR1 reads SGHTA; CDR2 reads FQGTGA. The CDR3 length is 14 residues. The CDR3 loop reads CASSSSGFQETQYF. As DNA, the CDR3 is TGTGCCAGCAGTTCATCAGGGTTCCAAGAGACCCAGTACTTC.

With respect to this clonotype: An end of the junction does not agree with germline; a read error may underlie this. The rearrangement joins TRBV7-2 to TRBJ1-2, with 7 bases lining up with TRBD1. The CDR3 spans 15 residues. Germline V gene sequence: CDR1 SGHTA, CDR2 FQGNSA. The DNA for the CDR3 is TGTGCCAGCAGCCCCGTCGGACAGGCATACTATTGCTACACCTTC. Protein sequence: CASSPVGQAYYCYTF.

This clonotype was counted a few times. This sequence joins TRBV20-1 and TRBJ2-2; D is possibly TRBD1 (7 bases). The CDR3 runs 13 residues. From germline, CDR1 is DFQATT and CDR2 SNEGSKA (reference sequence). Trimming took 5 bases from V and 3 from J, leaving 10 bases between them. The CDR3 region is CSAGRGDTGELFF. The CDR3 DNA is TGCAGTGCTGGCAGGGGGGACACCGGGGAGCTGTTTTTT.

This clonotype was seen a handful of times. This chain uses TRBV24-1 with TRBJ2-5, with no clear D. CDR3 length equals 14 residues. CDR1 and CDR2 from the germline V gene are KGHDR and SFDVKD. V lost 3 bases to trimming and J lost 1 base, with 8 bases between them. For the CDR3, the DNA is TGTGCCACCAGTGATCCGACCGGCCAAGAGACCCAGTACTTC. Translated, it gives CATSDPTGQETQYF.

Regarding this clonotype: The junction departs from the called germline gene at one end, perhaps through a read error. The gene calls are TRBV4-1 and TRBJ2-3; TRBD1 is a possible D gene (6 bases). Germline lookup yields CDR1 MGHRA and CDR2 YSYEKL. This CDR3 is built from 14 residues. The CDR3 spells CASRQEGVIDTQYF. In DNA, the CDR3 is TGCGCCAGCAGACAAGAGGGGGTGATAGATACGCAGTATTTT.

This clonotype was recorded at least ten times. This CDR3 reads CASRVGGSYNEQFF. In DNA, the CDR3 is TGTGCCAGCAGGGTCGGCGGGAGTTACAATGAGCAGTTCTTC. V and J are TRBV6-1 and TRBJ2-1; 7 bases match TRBD2. After removal of 6 bases from V and 4 bases from J, the junction contained 6 bases not matched to a gene. Germline CDR1 MNHNS, CDR2 SASEGT. The CDR3 runs to 14 residues.

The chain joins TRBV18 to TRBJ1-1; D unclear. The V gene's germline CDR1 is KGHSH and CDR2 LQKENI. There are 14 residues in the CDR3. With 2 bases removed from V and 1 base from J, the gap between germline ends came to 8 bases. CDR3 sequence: CASSPSQENTEAFF. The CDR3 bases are TGTGCCAGCTCACCAAGCCAGGAGAACACTGAAGCTTTCTTT.

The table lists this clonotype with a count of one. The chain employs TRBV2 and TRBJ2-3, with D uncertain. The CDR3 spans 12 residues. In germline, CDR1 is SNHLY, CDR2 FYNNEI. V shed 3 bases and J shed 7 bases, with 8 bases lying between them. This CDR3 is CASSESYHTQYF. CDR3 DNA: TGTGCCAGCAGTGAGAGCTATCATACGCAGTATTTT.

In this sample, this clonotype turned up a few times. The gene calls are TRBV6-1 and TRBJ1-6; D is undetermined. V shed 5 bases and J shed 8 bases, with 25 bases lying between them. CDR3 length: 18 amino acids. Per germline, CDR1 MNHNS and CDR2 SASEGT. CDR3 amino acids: CASSRTGREPTLHSPLHF. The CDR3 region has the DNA TGTGCCAGCAGTCGTACCGGGAGGGAGCCAACCCTTCATTCACCCCTCCACTTT.

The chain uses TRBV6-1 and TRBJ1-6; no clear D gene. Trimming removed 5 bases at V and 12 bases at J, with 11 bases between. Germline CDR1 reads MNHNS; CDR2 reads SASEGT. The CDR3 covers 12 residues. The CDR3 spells CASSPFSGPLHF. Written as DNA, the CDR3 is TGTGCCAGCAGTCCATTTTCGGGACCCCTCCACTTT.

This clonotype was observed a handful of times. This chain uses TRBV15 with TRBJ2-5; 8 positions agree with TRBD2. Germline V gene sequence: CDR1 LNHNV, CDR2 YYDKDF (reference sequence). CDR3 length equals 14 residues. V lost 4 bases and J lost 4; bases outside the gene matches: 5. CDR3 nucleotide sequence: TGTGCCACCAGCACCGGGAGGGATTCAGAGACCCAGTACTTC. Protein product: CATSTGRDSETQYF.